The present T cell receptor beta chain was sequenced within a study of response to subunit inactivated influenza vaccine. General observations from the study: With each seasonal influenza vaccination, the authors suggested, few new T cells are recruited.

V lost 5 bases and J lost 6; bases outside the gene matches: 13. CDR1 is LGHDT, CDR2 YNNKEL, per germline (reference sequence). The CDR3 loop spans 17 amino acids. The sample holds many counts of this clonotype. Its antigen is unknown. Using its own MiXCR run on the RT-PCR reads, TCRdb lists one record per CDR3 protein. The data contain 500,000 to 750,000 distinct CDR3 sequences, approximately 14% of them singletons. The clonotype comes from a man aged 50-60 years who received an inactivated influenza vaccine. The input for sequencing was PBMCs from blood, taken about 13 days after vaccination. V and J are TRBV3-1 and TRBJ1-2; 12 positions agree with TRBD1. CDR3 DNA sequence: TGTGCCAGCAGCTATTCCGGGACAGGGGGCGCTGGGGATGGCTACACCTTC. It is translated as CASSYSGTGGAGDGYTF.